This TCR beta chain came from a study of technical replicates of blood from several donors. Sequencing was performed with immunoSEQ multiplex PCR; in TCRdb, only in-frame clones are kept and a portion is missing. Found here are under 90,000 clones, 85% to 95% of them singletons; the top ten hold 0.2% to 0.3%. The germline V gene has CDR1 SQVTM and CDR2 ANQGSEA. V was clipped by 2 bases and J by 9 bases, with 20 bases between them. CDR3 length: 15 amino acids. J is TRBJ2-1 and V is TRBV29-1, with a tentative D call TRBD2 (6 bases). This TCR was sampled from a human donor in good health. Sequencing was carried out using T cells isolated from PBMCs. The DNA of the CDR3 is TGCAGCGTTGAAAGGGCAGGGACGGGAGCGGGTGAGCAGTTCTTC. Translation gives CSVERAGTGAGEQFF.